This entry describes one T cell receptor beta chain. Its target antigen remains unknown. No much larger clone is present one base from it, and per-base qualities are unavailable. The data belong to a study of blood T cell repertoires in COVID-19 (dated by TCRdb to 2018 to 2020). Concerning the study at large: Samples from collaborators originated in the United States, Italy and Spain and spanned both the acute and convalescent phases of COVID-19. The material from the prospective study consisted of cDNA or gDNA derived from T cells, B-cell-depleted T cells, or PBMCs. The dataset comprised deeply sampled blood TCRbeta repertoires from subjects exposed to, actively infected with, or recovered from COVID-19. The repertoires were made available in a free public database intended to serve as a resource for research on the immune response to SARS-CoV-2. The samples were drawn from two sources: the first 160 participants of the ongoing ImmuneRACE study, and some 1,300 subjects contributed by 6 global collaborators. Nearly every sample came with metadata listing a de-identified subject ID, COVID-19 status, age in years and sex. Where HLA class I and class II types were available, the types were taken from metadata supplied by the sample provider, not from assay-based typing. What the research found in general, with its limitations: The amount of clinical and demographic metadata varied by source and participant and was provided uncurated.

The germline V gene encodes CDR1 SGHTS and CDR2 YDEGEE. V is clipped by 2 bases and J by 4 bases, and the sequence between their germline boundaries is 12 bases long. From its cysteine to its phenylalanine, the CDR3 spans 14 amino acids. The CDR3 DNA has 42 bases and is translated from base 1. The immunoSEQ Assay, a bias-controlled multiplex PCR, was used to amplify TCRbeta CDR3 regions from genomic DNA. On the authors' methods: The number of nucleated cells in each sample was estimated from the amplification of reference gene primers within the assay. To quantify the absolute abundance of each unique TCRbeta CDR3 rearrangement, sequence reads were collapsed and filtered. For each sample, productive Simpson clonality was calculated as the square root of Simpson's diversity index across productive rearrangements. TCRdb retrieved this table from immuneACCESS and kept in-frame rearrangements only. Not all clones are present; in checked studies, unresolved V genes account for under half, and no reason is known for the remainder. The V and J calls and clone size come from that table; D and trimming were worked out from the DNA. The sample table shows roughly 300,000 clones, and approximately 90% are seen once. Around 6% of the sample is taken by the ten largest.

Participants in the prospective study were enrolled through a virtual design, were aged roughly 18 to 100 years, and lived in roughly 26 United States geographic areas. In the prospective study, participants were assigned to cohorts based on the clinical history participants reported in a screening survey and a study questionnaire. For ImmuneRACE Cohort 3, a participant was defined as recovered based on two consecutive negative NP/OP PCR tests, clearance by a healthcare professional, or resolution of symptoms. Each participant in the prospective study had whole blood, serum and a nasopharyngeal or oropharyngeal swab collected by mobile phlebotomists. Participants in the prospective study had the option to provide additional blood draws and questionnaires over a roughly 2-month period. Before DNA extraction, prospective study blood samples were shipped either frozen or at room temperature.

This chain is built from TRBV5-8 and TRBJ2-5; TRBD1 is a weak D gene call, 5 bases matching. The origin of this receptor is a woman aged 25 to 39 who had recovered from COVID-19. The sample comprised PBMCs or T cells enriched from blood (not recorded which). The DNA sequence reads TGTGCCAGCAGCTTTCCCAGGGAAGGAGAGACCCAGTACTTC. Translated, this gives CASSFPREGETQYF.